The 7 T cell receptor beta chains below come from one sample, sequenced in a study of cytomegalovirus exposure and HLA in healthy donors. The primer mix had 60 Vbeta and 13 Jbeta primers. Only in-frame clones appear in the TCRdb table, and some are missing; sequencing was by immunoSEQ multiplex PCR. The sample shows about 94,000 clones, about 62% of them seen only once. Sequenced: PBMCs. The receptors were gathered from a man aged 25-45 years in good health and CMV-seronegative.

The V gene is TRBV6-6, the J gene TRBJ2-7; D possibly corresponds to TRBD2 (7 bases). From germline, CDR1 is MNHNY and CDR2 SVGAGI (reference sequence). This CDR3 has 15 residues. The V and J ends lost 5 bases and 1 base respectively, with 15 bases between them. The CDR3: CASSLAEQGSYEQYF. As DNA, the CDR3 is TGTGCCAGCAGTCTAGCGGAGCAGGGGTCCTACGAGCAGTACTTC.

The CDR3 loop reads CASSAMDSTNEQFF. For the CDR3, the DNA is TGTGCCAGCAGTGCCATGGACAGCACGAATGAGCAGTTCTTC. V and J are TRBV6-1 and TRBJ2-1, with a tentative D call TRBD1 (6 bases). CDR1 is MNHNS, CDR2 SASEGT, per germline. Trimming took 4 bases from V and 7 from J, leaving 14 bases between them. This CDR3 has 14 residues.

The V call is TRBV4-1, the J call TRBJ2-1; 7 nucleotides line up with TRBD2. This CDR3 is 16 amino acids long. Germline V CDR1 and CDR2: MGHRA, YSYEKL. With V trimmed by 4 bases and J by 3 bases, 9 bases remained unmatched. CDR3: CASSPTLAERYNEQFF. The DNA of the CDR3 is TGCGCCAGCAGCCCTACCCTAGCGGAGCGCTACAATGAGCAGTTCTTC.

This clone was counted only a few times. V and J are TRBV28 and TRBJ2-5, with D unclear. Germline CDR1 is MDHEN and CDR2 is SYDVKM. Trimming removed 5 bases from V and 2 bases from J, with 9 bases in between. This CDR3 has 13 residues. This CDR3 reads CASSNPKQETQYF. CDR3 bases: TGTGCCAGCAGTAATCCCAAACAAGAGACCCAGTACTTC.

Only a few counts were recorded for this clone. The V and J genes are TRBV5-4 and TRBJ1-2; tentatively, D is TRBD1 (5 bases). V lost 4 bases and J 2 bases, leaving 15 bases between the germline ends. Germline CDR1 and CDR2: SGHNT and YYREEE (reference sequence). The CDR3 consists of 15 residues. CDR3 coding DNA: TGTGCCAGCAGCATTGGCGGGGGACGAAACTATGGCTACACCTTC. Its protein is CASSIGGGRNYGYTF.

In its sample, this clone was seen a few times. The chain links TRBV6-5 to TRBJ1-2, with D unresolved. V was shortened by 0 bases and J by 8 bases, with 10 bases between the two germline ends. The germline gives CDR1 MNHEY, CDR2 SVGAGI. The CDR3 contains 13 residues. The CDR3 DNA reads TGTGCCAGCAGTTACTCTTCGGGAGGGGGCTACACCTTC. Amino acids: CASSYSSGGGYTF.

The chain has TRBV27 and TRBJ2-5; 9 bases line up with TRBD1. The junction had 12 bases not matched to a gene; V was cut back by 3 bases and J by 4 bases. CDR1 MNHEY and CDR2 SMNVEV come from the germline V gene (reference sequence). The CDR3 is 17 amino acids. The CDR3 coding sequence is TGTGCCAGCAGTTTGGTGACGGGACAGGGTCTGGGAGAGACCCAGTACTTC. Amino acid sequence: CASSLVTGQGLGETQYF.